Only one count was recorded for the clone carrying this T cell receptor beta chain. Per germline, CDR1 MNHNS and CDR2 SASEGT. The CDR3 loop spans 12 amino acids. The V gene lost 7 bases and the J gene lost 1 base, with 7 bases spanning the gap. The source of the sample is a study of T cells after somatic rescue of genetic block. Only in-frame clones appear in the TCRdb table, and some are missing; sequencing was by immunoSEQ multiplex PCR. The sample has 9,500 to 15,000 clones, roughly 73% seen once. The gene calls are TRBV6-1 and TRBJ2-5, with D tentatively TRBD1 (6 bases). The sequenced material came from peripheral blood mononuclear cells (PBMCs). The source of this sequence is a boy aged 5-17 years. CDR3 sequence reads: CASTRGQETQYF. CDR3 in DNA: TGTGCCAGCACCAGGGGCCAAGAGACCCAGTACTTC.